This TCR beta chain originates from a study of vaccination and CD4 T cells after COVID-19. Study observations and caveats: Convalescent patients' clones that were vaccine-specific were spike mono-reactive in 304 of 307 cases. SARS-CoV-2-reactive clonotype medians increased from roughly 21 to 40, not significantly.

Per the germline V gene, CDR1 is SEHNR and CDR2 is FQNEAQ (reference sequence). This CDR3 has 12 residues. The V gene lost 7 bases and the J gene lost 4 bases, with 10 bases spanning the gap. Note on this clonotype: Its cognate antigen is unknown.

An Oncomine TCR Beta short-read assay was used to sequence the DNA from cultured CD4+ T cells. Via MiXCR, TCRdb re-called the PCR reads, giving one row per CDR3 protein. The sample holds 15,000 to 20,000 distinct CDR3 sequences, 60% to 80% seen once. The treatment was: roughly nine-day PBMC culture with coronavirus spike peptide pools or control peptides (ViraFEST assay). The ViraFEST method relied on peptide pools to expand antigen-specific T cells, followed by TCR sequencing. Culture conditions combined fewer than 2.5 million PBMCs per well with 7.5 to 10 IU/ml IL-2 and about 10 ug/ml peptide pools.

This sequence originates from a human donor who had recovered from COVID-19. Sequenced sample: CD4+ T cells from blood, cultured in vitro. The genes are TRBV7-9 and TRBJ1-2, with TRBD1 as a possible D gene (6 bases). The CDR3 nucleotides read TGTGCCAGCATCACAGGGCTCTATGGCTACACCTTC. This gives the protein CASITGLYGYTF.